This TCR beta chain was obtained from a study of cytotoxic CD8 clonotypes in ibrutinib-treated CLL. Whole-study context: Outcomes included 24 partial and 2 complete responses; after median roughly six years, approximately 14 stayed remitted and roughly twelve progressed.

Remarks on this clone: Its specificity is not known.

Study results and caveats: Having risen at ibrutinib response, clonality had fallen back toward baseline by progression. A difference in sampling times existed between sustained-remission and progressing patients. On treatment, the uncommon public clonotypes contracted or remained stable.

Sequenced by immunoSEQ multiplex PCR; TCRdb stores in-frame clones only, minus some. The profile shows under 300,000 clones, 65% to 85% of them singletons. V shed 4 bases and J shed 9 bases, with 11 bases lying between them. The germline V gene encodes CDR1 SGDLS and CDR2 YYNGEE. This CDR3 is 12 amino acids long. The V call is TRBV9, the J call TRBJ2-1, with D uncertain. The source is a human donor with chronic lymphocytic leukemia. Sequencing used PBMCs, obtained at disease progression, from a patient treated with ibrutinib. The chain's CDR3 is CASSPDPGEQFF. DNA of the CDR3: TGTGCCAGCAGCCCAGATCCGGGTGAGCAGTTCTTC. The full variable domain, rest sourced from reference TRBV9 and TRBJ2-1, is DSGVTQTPKHLITATGQRVTLRCSPRSGDLSVYWYQQSLDQGLQFLIQYYNGEERAKGNILERFSAQQFPDLHSELNLSSLELGDSALYFCASSPDPGEQFFGPGTRLTVL.